This TCR beta chain appears in the sequencing data of a study of PD-L1 blockade in urothelial cancer. Study background: Blood was analyzed 3 weeks (second dose) and 6 weeks after treatment start.

Time point noted: peripheral blood 6 weeks after treatment start. The study enrolled patients with locally advanced or metastatic urothelial carcinoma. The germline V gene has CDR1 SGHVS and CDR2 FQNEAQ. V lost 1 base, J lost 4 bases, and 5 bases stayed unmatched. The CDR3 is 15 residues long. Findings and limits, study-wide: Expansion of tumor-associated blood clones at 3 weeks was greater in durable-benefit patients. Below-median pretreatment blood TCR clonality was associated with improved progression-free and overall survival.

Clones were sequenced by immunoSEQ multiplex PCR, and TCRdb holds only the in-frame ones, with some missing. This sample has about 76,000 clones; 85% to 95% occur once, and the top ten carry 0.7% to 0.9%. As regards this clone: No antigen is known for it.

The chain uses TRBV7-8 and TRBJ2-7; TRBD1 agrees at 9 bases. This material consisted of PBMCs, taken around atezolizumab (anti-PD-L1) treatment. The origin of this receptor is an elderly woman with urothelial cancer. CDR3 amino acids: CASSLGTGERYEQYF. CDR3 DNA sequence: TGTGCCAGCAGCTTAGGGACAGGGGAACGTTACGAGCAGTACTTC.